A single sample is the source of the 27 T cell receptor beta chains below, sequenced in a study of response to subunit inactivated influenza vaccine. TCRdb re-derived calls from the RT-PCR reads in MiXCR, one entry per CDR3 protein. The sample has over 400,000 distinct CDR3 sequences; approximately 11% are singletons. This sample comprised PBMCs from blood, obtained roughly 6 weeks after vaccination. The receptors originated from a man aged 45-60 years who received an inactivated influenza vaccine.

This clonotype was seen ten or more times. The CDR3 is CSASQILPGSYEQYF. DNA for the CDR3: TGCAGTGCTAGCCAGATACTGCCTGGCTCCTACGAGCAGTACTTC. This sequence joins TRBV20-1 and TRBJ2-7; D not resolved. The CDR3 consists of 15 residues. Trimming pared 3 bases from V and 0 bases from J, leaving 15 bases between. From germline, CDR1 is DFQATT and CDR2 SNEGSKA (reference sequence).

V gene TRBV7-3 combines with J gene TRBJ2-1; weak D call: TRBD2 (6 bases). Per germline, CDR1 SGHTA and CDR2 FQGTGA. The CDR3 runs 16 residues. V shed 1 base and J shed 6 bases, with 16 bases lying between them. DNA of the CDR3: TGTGCCAGCAGCTTAATCGGGAGTGCCCCGGGCAATGAGCAGTTCTTC. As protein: CASSLIGSAPGNEQFF.

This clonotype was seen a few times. The CDR3 region is CASSLDGRGSTDTQYF. CDR3 nucleotide sequence: TGTGCCAGCAGCTTAGACGGCAGGGGGAGCACAGATACGCAGTATTTT. This chain links TRBV7-2 with TRBJ2-3; TRBD1 agrees at 7 bases. J was trimmed by 0 bases and V by 1 base; bases with no gene match: 4. The CDR3 is 16 amino acids. In germline, CDR1 is SGHTA, CDR2 FQGNSA. Together with reference TRBV7-2 and TRBJ2-3, the CDR3 gives the full variable domain: GAGVSQSPSNKVTEKGKDVELRCDPISGHTALYWYRQSLGQGLEFLIYFQGNSAPDKSGLPSDRFSAERTGGSVSTLTIQRTQQEDSAVYLCASSLDGRGSTDTQYFGPGTRLTVL.

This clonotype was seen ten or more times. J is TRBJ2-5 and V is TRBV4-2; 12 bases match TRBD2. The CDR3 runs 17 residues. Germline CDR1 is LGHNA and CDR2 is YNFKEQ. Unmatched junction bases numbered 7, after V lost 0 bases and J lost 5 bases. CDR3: CASSQEALAGGGETQYF. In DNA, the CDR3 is TGTGCCAGCAGCCAAGAGGCACTAGCGGGAGGAGGGGAGACCCAGTACTTC.

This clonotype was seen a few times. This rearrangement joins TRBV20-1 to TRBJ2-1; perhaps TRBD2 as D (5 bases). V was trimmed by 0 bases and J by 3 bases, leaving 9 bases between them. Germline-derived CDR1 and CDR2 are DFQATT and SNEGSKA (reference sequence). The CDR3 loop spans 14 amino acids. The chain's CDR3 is CSARETGFYNEQFF. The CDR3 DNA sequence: TGCAGTGCTAGAGAGACGGGGTTCTACAATGAGCAGTTCTTC.

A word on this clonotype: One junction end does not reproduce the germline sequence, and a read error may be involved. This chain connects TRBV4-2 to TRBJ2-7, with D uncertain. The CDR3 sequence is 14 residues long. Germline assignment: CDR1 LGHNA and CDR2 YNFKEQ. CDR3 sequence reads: CAISPGLLCWEQYF. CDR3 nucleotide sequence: TGTGCCATCAGCCCCGGGCTCCTCTGCTGGGAGCAGTACTTC.

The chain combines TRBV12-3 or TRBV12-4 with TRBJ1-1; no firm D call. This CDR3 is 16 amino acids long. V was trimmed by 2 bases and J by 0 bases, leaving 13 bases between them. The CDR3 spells CASSLFPGTMNTEAFF. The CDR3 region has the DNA TGTGCCAGCAGTTTATTTCCGGGCACGATGAACACTGAAGCTTTCTTT.

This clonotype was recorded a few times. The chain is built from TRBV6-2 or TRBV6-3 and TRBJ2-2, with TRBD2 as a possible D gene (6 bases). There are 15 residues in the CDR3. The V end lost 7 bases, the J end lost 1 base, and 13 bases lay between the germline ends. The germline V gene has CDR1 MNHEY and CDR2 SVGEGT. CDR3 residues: CASTRWRGNTGELFF. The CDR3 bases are TGTGCCAGCACGCGTTGGCGGGGGAACACCGGGGAGCTGTTTTTT.

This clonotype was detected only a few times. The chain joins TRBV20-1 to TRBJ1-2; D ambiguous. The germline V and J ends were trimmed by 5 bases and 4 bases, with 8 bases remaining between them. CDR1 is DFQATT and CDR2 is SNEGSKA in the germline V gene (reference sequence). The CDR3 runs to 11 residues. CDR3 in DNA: TGCAGTGCTTCCGGGAGCTATGGCTACACCTTC. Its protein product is CSASGSYGYTF.

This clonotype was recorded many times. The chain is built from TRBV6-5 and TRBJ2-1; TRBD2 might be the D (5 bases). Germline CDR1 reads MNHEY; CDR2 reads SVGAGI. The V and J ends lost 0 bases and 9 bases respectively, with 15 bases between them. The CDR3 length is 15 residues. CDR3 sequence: CASSYSNYRLSEQFF. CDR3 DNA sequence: TGTGCCAGCAGTTACTCGAACTACCGACTAAGTGAGCAGTTCTTC.

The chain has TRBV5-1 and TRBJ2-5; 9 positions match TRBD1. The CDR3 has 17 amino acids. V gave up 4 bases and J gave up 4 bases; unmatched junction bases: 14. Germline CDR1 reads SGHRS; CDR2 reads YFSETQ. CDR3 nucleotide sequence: TGCGCCAGCAGCCTTACGCGACGGACAGGGGTGGGAGAGACCCAGTACTTC. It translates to CASSLTRRTGVGETQYF.

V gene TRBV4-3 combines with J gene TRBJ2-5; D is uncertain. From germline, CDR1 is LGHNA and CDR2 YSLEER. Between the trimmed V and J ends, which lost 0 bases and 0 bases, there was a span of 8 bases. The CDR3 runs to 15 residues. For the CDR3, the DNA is TGCGCCAGCAGCCAAGAGCGAACGTACCAAGAGACCCAGTACTTC. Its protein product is CASSQERTYQETQYF.

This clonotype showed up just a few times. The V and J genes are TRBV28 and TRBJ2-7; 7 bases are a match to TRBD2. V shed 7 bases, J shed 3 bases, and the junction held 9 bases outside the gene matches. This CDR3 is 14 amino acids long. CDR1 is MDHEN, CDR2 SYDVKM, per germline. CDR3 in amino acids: CASTPGGRVYEQYF. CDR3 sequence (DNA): TGTGCCAGCACCCCGGGGGGTCGGGTCTACGAGCAGTACTTC. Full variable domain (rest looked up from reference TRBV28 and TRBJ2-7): DVKVTQSSRYLVKRTGEKVFLECVQDMDHENMFWYRQDPGLGLRLIYFSYDVKMKEKGDIPEGYSVSREKKERFSLILESASTNQTSMYLCASTPGGRVYEQYFGPGTRLTVT.

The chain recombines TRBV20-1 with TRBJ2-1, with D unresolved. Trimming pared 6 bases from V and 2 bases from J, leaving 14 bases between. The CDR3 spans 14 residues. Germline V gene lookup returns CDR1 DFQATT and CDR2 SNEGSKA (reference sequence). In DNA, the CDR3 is TGCAGTGCGCGCGGCGCGGAAACCTACAATGAGCAGTTCTTC. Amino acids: CSARGAETYNEQFF.

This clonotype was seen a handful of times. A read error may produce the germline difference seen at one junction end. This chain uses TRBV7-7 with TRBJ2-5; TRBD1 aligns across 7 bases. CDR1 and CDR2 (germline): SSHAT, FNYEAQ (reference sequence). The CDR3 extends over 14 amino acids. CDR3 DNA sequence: TGTGCTAGCAGCTTAGCGACAGGGTTTCAGACCCAGTACTTC. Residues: CASSLATGFQTQYF.

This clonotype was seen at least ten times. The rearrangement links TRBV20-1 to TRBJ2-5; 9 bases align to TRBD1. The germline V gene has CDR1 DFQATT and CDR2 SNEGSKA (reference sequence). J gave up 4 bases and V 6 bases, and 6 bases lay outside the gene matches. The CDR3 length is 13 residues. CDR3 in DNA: TGCAGTGCGACCGGGACAGGGAGAGAGACCCAGTACTTC. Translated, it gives CSATGTGRETQYF.

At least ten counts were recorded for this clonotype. In DNA, the CDR3 is TGCAGCGTTGAGGCCTTCGGGGTTGCGGATGAGCAGTTCTTC. It is translated as CSVEAFGVADEQFF. The chain has TRBV29-1 and TRBJ2-1; D is possibly TRBD2 (5 bases). The CDR3 length is 14 residues. V lost 3 bases, J lost 8 bases, and 17 bases lay in between. The V gene's germline CDR1 is SQVTM and CDR2 ANQGSEA.

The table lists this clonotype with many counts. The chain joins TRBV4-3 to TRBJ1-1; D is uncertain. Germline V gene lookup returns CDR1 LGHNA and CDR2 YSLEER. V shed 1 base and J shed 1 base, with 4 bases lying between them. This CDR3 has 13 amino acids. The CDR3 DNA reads TGCGCCAGCAGCCAAGTACAGAACACTGAAGCTTTCTTT. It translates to CASSQVQNTEAFF.

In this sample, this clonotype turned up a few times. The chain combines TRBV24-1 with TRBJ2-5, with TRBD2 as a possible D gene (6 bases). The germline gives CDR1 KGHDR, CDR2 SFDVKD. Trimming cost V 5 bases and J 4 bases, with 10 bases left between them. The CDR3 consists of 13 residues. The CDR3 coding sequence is TGTGCCACCAGTGCGGGACTTCCAGAGACCCAGTACTTC. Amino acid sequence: CATSAGLPETQYF.

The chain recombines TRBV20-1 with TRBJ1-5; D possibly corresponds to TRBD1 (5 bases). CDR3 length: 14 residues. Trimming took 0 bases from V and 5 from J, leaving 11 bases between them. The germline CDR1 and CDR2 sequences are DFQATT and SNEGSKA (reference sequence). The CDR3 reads CSARDFMTDQPQHF. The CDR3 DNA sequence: TGCAGTGCTAGAGATTTTATGACAGATCAGCCCCAGCATTTT.

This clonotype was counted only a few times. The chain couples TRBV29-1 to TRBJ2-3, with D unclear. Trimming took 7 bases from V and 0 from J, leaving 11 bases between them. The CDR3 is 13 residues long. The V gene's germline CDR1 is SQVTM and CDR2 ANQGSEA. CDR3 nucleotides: TGCAGCGGTTATTCCCGTAGCACAGATACGCAGTATTTT. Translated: CSGYSRSTDTQYF.

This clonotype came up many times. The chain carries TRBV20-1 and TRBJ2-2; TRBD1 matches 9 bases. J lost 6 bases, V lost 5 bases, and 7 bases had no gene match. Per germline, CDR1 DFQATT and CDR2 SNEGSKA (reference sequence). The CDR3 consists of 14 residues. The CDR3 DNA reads TGCAGTGCTGCTACAGGGGGCAGCGCCGGGGAGCTGTTTTTT. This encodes CSAATGGSAGELFF.

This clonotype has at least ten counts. The chain's CDR3 is CATSDSAGAYTGELFF. CDR3 nucleotides: TGTGCCACCAGTGATTCAGCGGGGGCCTACACCGGGGAGCTGTTTTTT. The rearrangement links TRBV24-1 to TRBJ2-2; 8 positions agree with TRBD2. The ends lost 2 bases at V and 3 bases at J; junction bases unmatched: 4. Germline V gene sequence: CDR1 KGHDR, CDR2 SFDVKD. The CDR3 covers 16 residues.

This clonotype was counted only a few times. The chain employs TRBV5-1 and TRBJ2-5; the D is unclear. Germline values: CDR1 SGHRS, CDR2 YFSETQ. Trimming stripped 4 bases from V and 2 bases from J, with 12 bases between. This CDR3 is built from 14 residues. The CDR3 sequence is CASSVNRPQETQYF. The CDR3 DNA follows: TGCGCCAGCAGCGTAAACCGGCCTCAAGAGACCCAGTACTTC.

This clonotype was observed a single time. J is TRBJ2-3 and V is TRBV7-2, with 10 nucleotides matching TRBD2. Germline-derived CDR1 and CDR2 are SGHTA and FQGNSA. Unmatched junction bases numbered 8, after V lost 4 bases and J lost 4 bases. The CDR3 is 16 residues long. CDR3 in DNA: TGTGCCAGCAGCTCCACTAGCGGGATGGGCTCAGATACGCAGTATTTT. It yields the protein CASSSTSGMGSDTQYF.

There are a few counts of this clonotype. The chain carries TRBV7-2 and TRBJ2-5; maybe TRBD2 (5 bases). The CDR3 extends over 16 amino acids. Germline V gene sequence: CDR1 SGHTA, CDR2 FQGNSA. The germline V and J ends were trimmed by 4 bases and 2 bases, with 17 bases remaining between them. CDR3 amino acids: CASSSLGRVLQETQYF. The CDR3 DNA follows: TGTGCCAGCAGCTCCCTCGGGCGGGTGTTACAAGAGACCCAGTACTTC.

The CDR3 region has the DNA TGCGCCAGCAGCCAAGAGCGGGGGCCTACGGGAAAACTGTTTTTT. Its translation: CASSQERGPTGKLFF. The rearrangement links TRBV4-3 to TRBJ1-4; TRBD1 is a possible D gene (6 bases). This CDR3 spans 15 amino acids. V was clipped by 0 bases and J by 10 bases, with 15 bases between them. Germline CDR1 LGHNA, CDR2 YSLEER.